Below, 27 T cell receptor beta chains from the same sample are listed, as sequenced in a study of beta chain features in type 1 diabetes (dated by TCRdb to between 2018 and 2020). Libraries were constructed by the immunoSEQ multiplex PCR assay. All of the isolated RNA was reverse transcribed with the High Capacity cDNA Reverse Transcription Kit, so expressed TCRB transcripts were sequenced. What TCRdb holds here is the immuneACCESS table cut down to in-frame rearrangements. Part of the clones is not present; checked against another copy, under half of the missing clones reflect an unresolved V gene, and the others are unexplained. This sample is represented by more than 150,000 clones; 8.5% to 14% of them were singletons. The top ten clonotypes cover around 2.1% of the sample. The sequenced sample was central memory CD4+ T cells from blood. These receptors originate from a man younger than 35 in good health.

Remarks on this clone: Germline is not matched at one junction end, which may reflect a read error. The chain is built from TRBV7-7 and TRBJ2-6, with D possibly TRBD2 on 7 matching bases. Germline CDR1 and CDR2: SSHAT and FNYEAQ (reference sequence). This CDR3 comprises 16 residues. In DNA form, the CDR3 reads TGTGCTAGCAGCCCCGGGGGGCCTTCTGGGGCCAACGTCCTGACTTTC. Amino acids: CASSPGGPSGANVLTF.

The chain employs TRBV9 and TRBJ2-1, with D tentatively TRBD2 (5 bases). The CDR3 consists of 15 residues. CDR1 SGDLS and CDR2 YYNGEE come from the germline V gene. V gave up 3 bases and J gave up 4 bases, with 14 bases separating them. CDR3 DNA: TGTGCCAGCAGCGCAAATACGGGGATATACAATGAGCAGTTCTTC. Translation: CASSANTGIYNEQFF.

This clone was picked up a small number of times. The CDR3 coding sequence is TGTGCCAGCAGCGGACTAGCGAACACCGGGGAGCTGTTTTTT. Its translation is CASSGLANTGELFF. The rearrangement links TRBV7-2 to TRBJ2-2, with TRBD2 matching over 7 bases. V was clipped by 5 bases and J by 0 bases; unmatched bases: 0. This CDR3 is built from 14 residues. CDR1 SGHTA and CDR2 FQGNSA come from the germline V gene.

The genes are TRBV7-2 and TRBJ1-5; tentative D call: TRBD1 (5 bases). V dropped 3 bases and J dropped 4 bases, with 10 bases sitting between them. Germline loops: CDR1 SGHTA, CDR2 FQGNSA. The CDR3 spans 14 residues. The CDR3 loop is CASSFKSGNQPQHF. CDR3 DNA sequence: TGTGCCAGCAGCTTTAAATCAGGGAATCAGCCCCAGCATTTT.

This chain links TRBV5-6 with TRBJ1-2, with TRBD1 as a possible D gene (6 bases). Germline CDR1 and CDR2: SGHDT and YYEEEE. CDR3 length equals 17 residues. The V and J ends lost 0 bases and 0 bases respectively, with 15 bases between them. The CDR3 DNA reads TGTGCCAGCAGCTTGGGCTTTTCGGCAGGGGCTAACTATGGCTACACCTTC. Translating gives CASSLGFSAGANYGYTF.

This clone has a handful of counts. The gene calls are TRBV6-4 and TRBJ1-1; unclear D gene. Germline CDR1 is MRHNA and CDR2 is SNTAGT. The CDR3 consists of 14 residues. The germline V and J ends were trimmed by 0 bases and 6 bases, with 11 bases remaining between them. The CDR3, as DNA: TGTGCCAGCAGTGACTCGACGGAGAGTGCTGAAGCTTTCTTT. Protein product: CASSDSTESAEAFF.

The chain joins TRBV9 to TRBJ1-2, with 9 nucleotides matching TRBD1. With V trimmed by 0 bases and J by 4 bases, 1 base remained unmatched. Per the germline V gene, CDR1 is SGDLS and CDR2 is YYNGEE. This CDR3 region has 14 residues. In DNA form, the CDR3 reads TGTGCCAGCAGCGTAGAACAGGGGGCCTATGGCTACACCTTC. Translated, it gives CASSVEQGAYGYTF.

This clone has only a few counts. The genes are TRBV5-1 and TRBJ2-4; 7 bases match TRBD1. The germline CDR1 and CDR2 sequences are SGHRS and YFSETQ. The length of the CDR3 is 14 residues. With 4 bases clipped from V and 7 bases from J, the junction kept 8 bases outside the gene matches. The CDR3 coding sequence is TGCGCCAGCAGCCCAAGAGCGACAGGGAACATTCAGTACTTC. The encoded protein is CASSPRATGNIQYF.

The chain is built from TRBV4-1 and TRBJ1-2; the D is unclear. CDR3 length: 16 residues. Between the trimmed V and J ends, which lost 0 bases and 5 bases, there was a span of 16 bases. Germline CDR1 reads MGHRA; CDR2 reads YSYEKL. This chain's CDR3 is CASSQDQTQRSYGYTF. CDR3 DNA: TGCGCCAGCAGCCAAGATCAAACCCAACGGTCGTATGGCTACACCTTC.

This clone came up a few times. The rearrangement uses TRBV28 and TRBJ2-1; TRBD2 aligns across 11 bases. The CDR3 is made up of 20 amino acids. Germline V gene lookup returns CDR1 MDHEN and CDR2 SYDVKM. After removal of 4 bases from V and 0 bases from J, the junction contained 14 bases not matched to a gene. In nucleotides, the CDR3 is TGTGCCAGCAGTTCAACCCCGACTAGCGGGACCCGAAGCTCCTACAATGAGCAGTTCTTC. It codes for CASSSTPTSGTRSSYNEQFF.

The V call is TRBV2, the J call TRBJ2-2; D is unresolved. There are 14 residues in the CDR3. V lost 7 bases to trimming and J lost 2 bases, with 11 bases between them. The germline V gene has CDR1 SNHLY and CDR2 FYNNEI. Here the CDR3 reads CASTAKPNTGELFF. CDR3 in DNA: TGTGCCAGCACGGCTAAGCCAAACACCGGGGAGCTGTTTTTT.

Written as DNA, the CDR3 is TGTGCCTGGAGTGTCTCCCACAGGGGATTCAGCACAGATACGCAGTATTTT. This codes for CAWSVSHRGFSTDTQYF. V gene TRBV30 combines with J gene TRBJ2-3; TRBD1 aligns across 7 bases. Trimming cost V 0 bases and J 0 bases; bases outside gene matches: 9. Germline values: CDR1 GTSNPN, CDR2 SVGIG (reference sequence). This CDR3 is built from 17 residues.

This clone was seen only a few times. The chain has TRBV29-1 and TRBJ2-7, with D possibly being TRBD1 or TRBD2 (5 bases each). The CDR3 runs 12 residues. Germline V CDR1 and CDR2: SQVTM, ANQGSEA. Trimming stripped 7 bases from V and 6 bases from J, with 16 bases between. CDR3 sequence reads: CSEPGPYSEQYF. DNA for the CDR3: TGCAGCGAACCGGGGCCCTACAGCGAGCAGTACTTC.

This clone was seen only a few times. V gene TRBV5-1 combines with J gene TRBJ2-1, with 7 bases aligning to TRBD2. Looked up from germline, CDR1 is SGHRS and CDR2 is YFSETQ. V shed 4 bases and J 10 bases; nucleotides not matched to a gene: 11. This CDR3 is built from 14 residues. CDR3 residues: CASSRGDPSGEQFF. As DNA, the CDR3 is TGCGCCAGCAGCCGGGGGGACCCCTCCGGGGAGCAGTTCTTC.

This clone has just a few counts. In the same sample, other DNA sequences code for this CDR3. The chain carries TRBV9 and TRBJ2-7, with 7 positions matching TRBD2. This CDR3 spans 15 amino acids. The germline CDR1 and CDR2 sequences are SGDLS and YYNGEE. Unmatched junction bases numbered 6, after V lost 0 bases and J lost 3 bases. CDR3 DNA: TGTGCCAGCAGCGTAGCCCCGGGAGGAGTCTACGAGCAGTACTTC. Its protein is CASSVAPGGVYEQYF.

The chain uses TRBV7-8 and TRBJ1-3, with D unclear. The V and J ends lost 0 bases and 8 bases respectively, with 11 bases between them. Per germline, CDR1 SGHVS and CDR2 FQNEAQ. CDR3 length: 14 residues. CDR3 region: CASSLARSSDTIYF. The CDR3 nucleotides read TGTGCCAGCAGCTTAGCGCGCAGCTCGGACACCATATATTTT.

This clone occurred a few times. The rearrangement links TRBV4-1 to TRBJ1-1; TRBD1 agrees at 11 bases. J was trimmed by 5 bases and V by 0 bases; bases with no gene match: 8. This CDR3 is 17 amino acids long. Germline CDR1 and CDR2: MGHRA and YSYEKL. The CDR3 spells CASSQDRRTGGYTEAFF. DNA for the CDR3: TGCGCCAGCAGCCAAGATCGTAGGACAGGGGGCTATACTGAAGCTTTCTTT.

A few counts support this clone. The V gene is TRBV7-9, the J gene TRBJ2-3, with 9 positions matching TRBD2. From germline, CDR1 is SEHNR and CDR2 FQNEAQ (reference sequence). V trimming: 4 bases; J trimming: 2 bases; junction bases outside the gene matches: 7. The CDR3 runs to 16 residues. CDR3 sequence: CASSSTLAGYTDTQYF. The CDR3 DNA reads TGTGCCAGCAGCTCCACTCTAGCGGGATACACAGATACGCAGTATTTT.

This chain joins TRBV2 and TRBJ1-2; perhaps TRBD1 as D (5 bases). V shed 7 bases and J shed 6 bases, with 12 bases lying between them. Germline V lookup: CDR1 SNHLY, CDR2 FYNNEI. The CDR3 covers 12 residues. CDR3 sequence: CASKGPAHGYTF. CDR3 bases: TGTGCCAGCAAGGGACCCGCGCATGGCTACACCTTC.

This clone has only a few counts. The genes are TRBV7-2 and TRBJ1-5, with TRBD1 identical over 8 bases. Germline CDR1 is SGHTA and CDR2 is FQGNSA. The CDR3 is made up of 13 amino acids. Germline trimming cut 10 bases from V and 5 bases from J; bases unmatched to any gene: 7. The CDR3 nucleotides read TGTGCCACGAGCCAGGGGGCAGATCAGCCCCAGCATTTT. Translation: CATSQGADQPQHF.

The chain has TRBV7-8 and TRBJ2-1; no firm D call. CDR3 length: 12 amino acids. V was shortened by 4 bases and J by 6 bases, with 7 bases between the two germline ends. Germline CDR1 and CDR2: SGHVS and FQNEAQ. CDR3 coding DNA: TGTGCCAGCAGCTCACGGATCAATGAGCAGTTCTTC. It is translated as CASSSRINEQFF.

The rearrangement links TRBV28 to TRBJ2-7, with 10 bases that match TRBD2. The CDR3 is made up of 18 amino acids. Germline CDR1 is MDHEN and CDR2 is SYDVKM. Unmatched junction bases numbered 13, after V lost 5 bases and J lost 0 bases. The CDR3 DNA follows: TGTGCCAGCAGTCCCCTGGCTAGCGGGAGCCCCAGCTCCTACGAGCAGTACTTC. Its translation: CASSPLASGSPSSYEQYF.

The CDR3 DNA sequence: TGTGCCAGCAGCTTGTCCAGGGGAACCGGAAACACCATATATTTT. This codes for CASSLSRGTGNTIYF. The chain links TRBV7-9 to TRBJ1-3; a weak D match, TRBD1 (6 bases). Trimming cost V 3 bases and J 4 bases, with 13 bases left between them. The CDR3 consists of 15 residues. Germline CDR1 is SEHNR and CDR2 is FQNEAQ (reference sequence).

This clone has a handful of counts. The J gene is TRBJ2-3, the V gene TRBV5-1; no definite D call. V was clipped by 0 bases and J by 0 bases, with 5 bases between them. Germline V CDR1 and CDR2: SGHRS, YFSETQ. The CDR3 consists of 14 residues. CDR3: CASSLDGSTDTQYF. CDR3 sequence (DNA): TGCGCCAGCAGCTTGGATGGAAGCACAGATACGCAGTATTTT.

This clone was counted at least ten times. V usage is TRBV18 and J usage is TRBJ2-7; D remains unclear. The ends were cut back, 4 bases at V and 3 bases at J, with 4 bases in the middle. Germline V gives CDR1 KGHSH, CDR2 LQKENI. This CDR3 region has 11 residues. The CDR3 coding sequence is TGTGCCAGCTCACTAGACTACGAGCAGTACTTC. It specifies CASSLDYEQYF.

This clone has a handful of counts. The rearrangement uses TRBV10-3 and TRBJ1-5, with no clear D. CDR3 length equals 15 residues. The germline gives CDR1 ENHRY, CDR2 SYGVKD. V shed 3 bases and J shed 4 bases, with 13 bases lying between them. The DNA of the CDR3 is TGTGCCATCAGTGACTGGGCTTCTAGGAATCAGCCCCAGCATTTT. Translated, it gives CAISDWASRNQPQHF.

This clone was counted between two and nine times. V usage is TRBV6-5 and J usage is TRBJ1-4; possibly TRBD1 for D (5 bases). This CDR3 is built from 15 residues. The germline V and J ends were trimmed by 4 bases and 6 bases, with 15 bases remaining between them. Germline CDR1 is MNHEY and CDR2 is SVGAGI. CDR3 bases: TGTGCCAGCAGTTCTCGACAGAGACGCCATGAAAAACTGTTTTTT. Translation gives CASSSRQRRHEKLFF.